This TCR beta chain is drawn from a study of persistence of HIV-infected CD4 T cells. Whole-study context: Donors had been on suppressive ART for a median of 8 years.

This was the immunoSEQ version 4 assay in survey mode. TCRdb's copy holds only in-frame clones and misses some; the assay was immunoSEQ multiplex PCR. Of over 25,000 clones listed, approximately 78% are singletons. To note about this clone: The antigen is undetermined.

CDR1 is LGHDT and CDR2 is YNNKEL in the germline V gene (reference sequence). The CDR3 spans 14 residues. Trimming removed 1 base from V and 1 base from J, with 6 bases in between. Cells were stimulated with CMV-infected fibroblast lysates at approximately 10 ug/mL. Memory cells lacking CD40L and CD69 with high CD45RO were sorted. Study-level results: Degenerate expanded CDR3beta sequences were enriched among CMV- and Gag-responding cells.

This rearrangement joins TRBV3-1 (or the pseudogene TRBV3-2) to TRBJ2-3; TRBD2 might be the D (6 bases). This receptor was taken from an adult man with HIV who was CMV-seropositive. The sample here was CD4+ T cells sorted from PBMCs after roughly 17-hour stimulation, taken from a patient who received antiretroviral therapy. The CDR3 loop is CASSQAGGTDTQYF. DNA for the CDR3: TGTGCCAGCAGCCAAGCGGGGGGCACAGATACGCAGTATTTT.